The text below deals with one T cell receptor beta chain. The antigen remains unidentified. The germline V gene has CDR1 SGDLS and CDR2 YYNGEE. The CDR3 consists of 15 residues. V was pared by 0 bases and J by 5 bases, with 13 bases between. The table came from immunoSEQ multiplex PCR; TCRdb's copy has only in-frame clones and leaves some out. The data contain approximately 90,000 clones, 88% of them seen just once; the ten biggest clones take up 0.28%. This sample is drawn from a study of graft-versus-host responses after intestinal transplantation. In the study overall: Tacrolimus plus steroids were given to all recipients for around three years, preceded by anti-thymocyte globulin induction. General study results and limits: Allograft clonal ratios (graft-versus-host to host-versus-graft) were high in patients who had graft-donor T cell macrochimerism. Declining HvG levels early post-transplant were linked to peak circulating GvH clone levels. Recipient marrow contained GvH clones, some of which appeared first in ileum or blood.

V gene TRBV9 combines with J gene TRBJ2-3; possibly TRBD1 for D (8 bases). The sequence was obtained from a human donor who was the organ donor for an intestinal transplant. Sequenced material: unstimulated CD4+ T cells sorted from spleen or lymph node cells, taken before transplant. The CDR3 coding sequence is TGTGCCAGCAGCGTAGCAACAGGGGGGGGAGATACGCAGTATTTT. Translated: CASSVATGGGDTQYF.